A selection of T cell receptor beta chains follows, all from one sample in a study of CD8 T cells in ankylosing spondylitis. TCRdb ran MiXCR on the 5' RACE reads and lists one entry per CDR3 protein. The table has some 270,000 distinct CDR3 sequences, 18% seen once. The sample comprised blood, either unsorted or a sorted T cell fraction (not recorded which). These receptors all stem from a male donor with ankylosing spondylitis or in good health (not recorded which). Each CDR3 is given with its conserved first and last residue. D genes are given only for firm matches. Size is stated for part of the rows, as once, few or many counts, or as a class when the clone is expanded.

>NA|TRBJ1-1|TRBV6-2/TRBV6-3|NA
TGTGCCAGCAGTTACTTGGGAGCCTCAGCTTTCTTT
CASSYLGASAFF
>TRBD1|TRBJ2-3|TRBV29-1|NA
TGCAGCGTTGAAGTCCCCGGGACAGGGGGCGTCACAGATACGCAGTATTTT
CSVEVPGTGGVTDTQYF
>NA|TRBJ2-7|TRBV4-1|NA
TGCGCCAGCAGCCAAGATGATACAGAGCCCTACGAGCAGTACTTC
CASSQDDTEPYEQYF
>NA|TRBJ1-4|TRBV5-5|many
TGTGCCAGCAGCTTGGTTAAAGTTCGAACAACTAATGAAAAACTGTTTTTT
CASSLVKVRTTNEKLFF
>TRBD1|TRBJ2-3|TRBV30|many
TGTGCCTGGGGGGCAGGGGGCTGGCGGGATACGCAGTATTTT
CAWGAGGWRDTQYF
>NA|TRBJ2-7|TRBV4-1|few
TGCGCCAGCAGCCAAGACGGGGACTCGGCAGCCTACGAGCAGTACTTC
CASSQDGDSAAYEQYF
>TRBD2|TRBJ2-1|TRBV12-3/TRBV12-4|NA
TGTGCCAGCAGTTCGGGACTAGCGTTAAATGAGCAGTTCTTC
CASSSGLALNEQFF
>NA|TRBJ2-1|TRBV9|NA
TGTGCCAGCAGCGACAGCGTGAGCACGAGCTCCTACAATGAGCAGTTCTTC
CASSDSVSTSSYNEQFF
>TRBD2|TRBJ2-7|TRBV12-3/TRBV12-4|many
TGTGCCAGCAGTTTTATGGGACTAGCACTTGAGCAGTACTTC
CASSFMGLALEQYF
>NA|TRBJ2-4|TRBV3-1|NA
TGTGCCAGCAGCCACAGGGGCAGGGCCAAAAACATTCAGTACTTC
CASSHRGRAKNIQYF
>NA|TRBJ2-1|TRBV15|NA
TGTGCCACCGGTGGTGTCCCGGGACTTGCTCACAATGAGCAGTTCTTC
CATGGVPGLAHNEQFF
>TRBD1|TRBJ1-2|TRBV20-1|NA
TGCAGTGCTAGAGATAGAGAGGGGGCAAACTATGGCTACACCTTC
CSARDREGANYGYTF
>NA|TRBJ1-3|TRBV20-1|few
TGCAGTGCTAGAGATTCTGGGACCTCTGGAAACACCATATATTTT
CSARDSGTSGNTIYF
>NA|TRBJ2-7|TRBV4-1|NA
TGCGCCAGCAGCCAAGGAGCCTTCGGGGACGCCTTGTACGAGCAGTACTTC
CASSQGAFGDALYEQYF
>TRBD1|TRBJ2-7|TRBV6-5|NA
TGTGCCAGCAGTTACGAGGGGGCGGAAGAGCAGTACTTC
CASSYEGAEEQYF
>NA|TRBJ2-7|TRBV25-1|many
TGTGCCAGCAGTGAACGGTATGGGGACGAGCAGTACTTC
CASSERYGDEQYF
>NA|TRBJ2-6|TRBV5-8|NA
TGTGCCAGCAACACGGGAAGGGCTGGGGCCAACGTCCTGACTTTC
CASNTGRAGANVLTF
>TRBD2|TRBJ2-2|TRBV29-1|many
TGCAGCGTTCCTGGCGGGGGCGGGGAGCTGTTTTTT
CSVPGGGGELFF
>TRBD2|TRBJ2-1|TRBV5-6|few
TGTGCCAGCAGCTGGTGGACTAGCGGGATTTACAATGAGCAGTTCTTC
CASSWWTSGIYNEQFF
>NA|TRBJ2-5|TRBV11-1|NA
TGTGCCAGCAGCTACTTTCGCGGGACCCAAGAGACCCAGTACTTC
CASSYFRGTQETQYF
>NA|TRBJ2-7|TRBV6-2/TRBV6-3|NA
TGTGCCAGCAGTCCAACAGAGATATACGAGCAGTACTTC
CASSPTEIYEQYF
>NA|TRBJ2-5|TRBV7-9|NA
TGTGCAAGCCTGGCGGGAGAGACCCAGTACTTC
CASLAGETQYF
>NA|TRBJ2-7|TRBV5-1|few
TGCGCCAGCAGCGAGACAGCTCGGCTCGAGCAGTACTTC
CASSETARLEQYF
>NA|TRBJ2-1|TRBV4-2|few
TGTGCCAGCAGCCAAGAGTTAGGCGGGTATTACAATGAGCAGTTCTTC
CASSQELGGYYNEQFF
>NA|TRBJ2-7|TRBV15|NA
TGTGCCACAAGAAACAGGGAGACCTACGAGCAGTACTTC
CATRNRETYEQYF
>NA|TRBJ2-2|TRBV29-1|NA
TGCAGCGTTGTTTCGGGAACCGGGGAGCTGTTTTTT
CSVVSGTGELFF
>NA|TRBJ1-1|TRBV4-1|few
TGCGCCAGCAGCCCCCTACCGGGGGCGGCTTTCTTT
CASSPLPGAAFF